One T cell receptor (beta chain) is described in this entry. Its antigen is unknown. From the roughly 120-subject validation cohort, which was separate from the roughly 700-subject first cohort, the donors were drawn. The data stem from a study of cytomegalovirus exposure and HLA in healthy donors. Study results and limitations: Most TCR sequences showed up rarely, but some public TCRs showed up in many donors. Within the 95 to 150 validation repertoires, first-cohort TCR clusters tended to co-occur, according to a later analysis. It was reported that the classifier diagnosed cytomegalovirus status with high specificity and sensitivity in both the original and validation cohorts.

Clones were sequenced by immunoSEQ multiplex PCR, and TCRdb holds only the in-frame ones, with some missing. The sample lists about 360,000 clones; 86% were seen once. The germline V gene encodes CDR1 SGHNT and CDR2 YYREEE (reference sequence). The CDR3 is 16 amino acids. Trimming took off 0 bases at V and 1 base at J, with 14 bases between the two ends. Sequencing used PBMCs. This receptor was taken from a woman aged 18-29 years in good health and CMV-seronegative. This sequence joins TRBV5-4 and TRBJ2-7, with D tentatively TRBD2 (6 bases). CDR3 nucleotides: TGTGCCAGCAGCTTGGTCGGAGGGGCGATTTCCTACGAGCAGTACTTC. It is translated as CASSLVGGAISYEQYF.